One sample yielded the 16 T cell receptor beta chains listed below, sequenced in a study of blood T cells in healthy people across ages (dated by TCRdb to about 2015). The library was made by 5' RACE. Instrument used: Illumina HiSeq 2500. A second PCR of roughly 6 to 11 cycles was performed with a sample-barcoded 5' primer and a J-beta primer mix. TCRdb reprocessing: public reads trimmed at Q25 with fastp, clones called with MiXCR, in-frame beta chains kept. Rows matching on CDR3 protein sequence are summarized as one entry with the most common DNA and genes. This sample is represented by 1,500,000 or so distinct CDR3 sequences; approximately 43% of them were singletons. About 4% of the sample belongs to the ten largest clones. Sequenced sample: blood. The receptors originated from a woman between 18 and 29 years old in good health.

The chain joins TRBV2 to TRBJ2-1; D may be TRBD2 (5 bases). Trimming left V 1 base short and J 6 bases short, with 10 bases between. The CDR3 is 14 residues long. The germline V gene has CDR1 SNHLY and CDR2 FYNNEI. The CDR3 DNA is TGTGCCAGCAGTGAAGGGCGGACTGCCAATGAGCAGTTCTTC. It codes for CASSEGRTANEQFF.

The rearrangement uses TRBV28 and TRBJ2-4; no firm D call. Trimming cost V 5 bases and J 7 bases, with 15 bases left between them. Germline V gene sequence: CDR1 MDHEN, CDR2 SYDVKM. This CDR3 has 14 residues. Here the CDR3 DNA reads TGTGCCAGCAGTGTCTTCCGGAACGATAACATTCAGTACTTC. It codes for CASSVFRNDNIQYF.

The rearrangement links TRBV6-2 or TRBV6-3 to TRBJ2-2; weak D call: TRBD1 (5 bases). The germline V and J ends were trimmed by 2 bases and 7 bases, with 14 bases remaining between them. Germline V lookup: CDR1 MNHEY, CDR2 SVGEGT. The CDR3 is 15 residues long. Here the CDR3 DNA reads TGTGCCAGCAGTTACCCCTGGGGCACTCGCGGGGAGCTGTTTTTT. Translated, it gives CASSYPWGTRGELFF.

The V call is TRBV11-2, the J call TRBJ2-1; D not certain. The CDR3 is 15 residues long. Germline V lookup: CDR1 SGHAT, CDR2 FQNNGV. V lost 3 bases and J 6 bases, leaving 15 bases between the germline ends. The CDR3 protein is CASSLVAIPCNEQFF. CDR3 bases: TGTGCCAGCAGCTTGGTGGCGATCCCCTGCAATGAGCAGTTCTTC.

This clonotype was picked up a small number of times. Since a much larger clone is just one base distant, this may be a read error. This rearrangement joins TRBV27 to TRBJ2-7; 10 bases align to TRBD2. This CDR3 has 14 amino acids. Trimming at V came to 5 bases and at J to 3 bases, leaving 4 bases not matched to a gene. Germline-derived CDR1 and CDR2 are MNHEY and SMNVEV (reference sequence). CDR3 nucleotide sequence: TGTGCCAGCAGTCCCTCTAGCGGGGGCTACGAGCAGTACTTC. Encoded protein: CASSPSSGGYEQYF.

CDR3 residues: CSVRGRAGTDTQYF. The DNA of the CDR3 is TGCAGCGTTCGAGGGAGGGCTGGCACAGATACGCAGTATTTT. V is TRBV29-1 and J is TRBJ2-3, with 7 nucleotides matching TRBD2. Germline trimming cut 5 bases from V and 1 base from J; bases unmatched to any gene: 6. The CDR3 sequence is 14 residues long. CDR1 is SQVTM, CDR2 ANQGSEA, per germline.

The CDR3 loop reads CASSLVQSSFTHEQYF. In DNA, the CDR3 is TGTGCCAGCAGCTTAGTGCAGTCGAGTTTTACCCACGAGCAGTACTTC. The chain combines TRBV7-9 with TRBJ2-5; D gene unclear. The J call may be wrong; the DNA end is better matched by TRBJ2-7. The CDR3 consists of 16 residues. Looked up from germline, CDR1 is SEHNR and CDR2 is FQNEAQ (reference sequence).

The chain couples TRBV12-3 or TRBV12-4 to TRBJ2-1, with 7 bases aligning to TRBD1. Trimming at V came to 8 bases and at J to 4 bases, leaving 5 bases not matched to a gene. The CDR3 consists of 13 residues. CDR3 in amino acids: CASGPGQYNEQFF. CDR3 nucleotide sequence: TGTGCCAGCGGTCCGGGACAGTACAATGAGCAGTTCTTC.

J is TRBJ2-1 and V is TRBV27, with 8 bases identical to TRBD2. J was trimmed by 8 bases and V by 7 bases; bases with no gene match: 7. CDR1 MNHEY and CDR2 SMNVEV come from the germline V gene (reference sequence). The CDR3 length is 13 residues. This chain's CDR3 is CASNGLAGYEQFF. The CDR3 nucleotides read TGTGCCAGCAACGGCCTAGCGGGTTATGAGCAGTTCTTC.

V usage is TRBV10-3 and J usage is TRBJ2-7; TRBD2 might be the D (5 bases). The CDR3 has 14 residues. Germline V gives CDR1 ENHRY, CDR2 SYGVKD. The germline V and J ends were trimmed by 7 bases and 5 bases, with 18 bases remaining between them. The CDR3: CAIKRGPADDEQYF. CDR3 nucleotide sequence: TGTGCCATCAAACGGGGTCCCGCGGACGACGAGCAGTACTTC.

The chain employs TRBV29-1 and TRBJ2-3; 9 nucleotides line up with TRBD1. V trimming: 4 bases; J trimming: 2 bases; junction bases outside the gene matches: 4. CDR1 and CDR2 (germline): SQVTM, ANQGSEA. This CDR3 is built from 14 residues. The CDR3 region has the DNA TGCAGCGTTGCCCGACAGGGGGACACAGATACGCAGTATTTT. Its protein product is CSVARQGDTDTQYF.

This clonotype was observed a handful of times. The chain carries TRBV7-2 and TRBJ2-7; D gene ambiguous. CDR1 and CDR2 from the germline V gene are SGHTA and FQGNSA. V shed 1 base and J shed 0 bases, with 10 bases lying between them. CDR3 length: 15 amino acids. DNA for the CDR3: TGTGCCAGCAGCTTAGAGGAGTTACGCTCCTACGAGCAGTACTTC. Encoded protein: CASSLEELRSYEQYF.

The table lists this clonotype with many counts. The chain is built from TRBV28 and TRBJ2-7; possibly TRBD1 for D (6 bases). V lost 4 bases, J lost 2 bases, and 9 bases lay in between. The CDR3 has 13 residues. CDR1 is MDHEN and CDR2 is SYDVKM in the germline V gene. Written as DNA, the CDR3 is TGTGCCAGCAGTTCGGGACAAACCTACGAGCAGTACTTC. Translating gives CASSSGQTYEQYF.

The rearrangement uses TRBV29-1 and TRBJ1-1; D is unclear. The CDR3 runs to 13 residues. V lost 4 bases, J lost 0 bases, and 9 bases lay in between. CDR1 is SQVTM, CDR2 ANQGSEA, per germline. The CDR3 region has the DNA TGCAGCGTTGGTGGTAAGCTGAACACTGAAGCTTTCTTT. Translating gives CSVGGKLNTEAFF.

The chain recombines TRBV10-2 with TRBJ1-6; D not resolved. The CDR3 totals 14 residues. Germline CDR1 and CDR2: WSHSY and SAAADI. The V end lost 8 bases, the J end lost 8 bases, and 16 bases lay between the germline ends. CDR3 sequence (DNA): TGCGCCAGCGCGCCGCGACGGCCAGATTCACCCCTCCACTTT. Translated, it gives CASAPRRPDSPLHF.

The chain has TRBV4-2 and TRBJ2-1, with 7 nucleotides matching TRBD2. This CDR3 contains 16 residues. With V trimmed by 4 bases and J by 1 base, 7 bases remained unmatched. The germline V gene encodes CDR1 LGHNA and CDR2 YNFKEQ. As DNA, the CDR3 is TGTGCCAGCAGCCGGCCGGCGGGAGAATCCTACAATGAGCAGTTCTTC. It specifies CASSRPAGESYNEQFF.